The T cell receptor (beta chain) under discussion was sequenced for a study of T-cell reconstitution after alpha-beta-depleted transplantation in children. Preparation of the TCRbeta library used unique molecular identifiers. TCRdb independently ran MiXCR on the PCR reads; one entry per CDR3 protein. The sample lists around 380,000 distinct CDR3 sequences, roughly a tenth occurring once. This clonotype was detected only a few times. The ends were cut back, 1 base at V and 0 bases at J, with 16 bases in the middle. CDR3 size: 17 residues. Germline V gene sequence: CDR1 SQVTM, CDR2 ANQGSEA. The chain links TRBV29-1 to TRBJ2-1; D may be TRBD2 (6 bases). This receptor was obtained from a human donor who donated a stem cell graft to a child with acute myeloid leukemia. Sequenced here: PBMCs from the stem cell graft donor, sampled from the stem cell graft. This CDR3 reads CSVEVAGHQSSYNEQFF. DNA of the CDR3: TGCAGCGTTGAAGTGGCGGGGCACCAAAGCTCCTACAATGAGCAGTTCTTC.